The 13 T cell receptor beta chains reported below all come from one sample, sequenced in a study of OX40 agonist ivuxolimab in advanced cancers. Libraries were prepared by immunoSEQ multiplex PCR; TCRdb keeps only in-frame clonotypes and omits some of them. The sample carries approximately 14,000 clones, about 90% recorded once. The specimen was CD4+ or CD8+ T cells sorted from blood, collected in a trial of the OX40 agonist ivuxolimab. These receptors were obtained from an adult with an advanced solid tumor such as melanoma, head and neck, liver or kidney cancer.

The rearrangement links TRBV28 to TRBJ2-7, with a possible D match to TRBD2 (5 bases). Germline CDR1 reads MDHEN; CDR2 reads SYDVKM. The CDR3 sequence is 13 residues long. With 3 bases removed from V and 4 bases from J, the gap between germline ends came to 10 bases. Here the CDR3 reads CASSFREGYEQYF. CDR3 nucleotide sequence: TGTGCCAGCAGTTTTCGCGAGGGTTACGAGCAGTACTTC.

This chain uses TRBV27 with TRBJ1-6; no reliable D call. The CDR3 loop spans 16 amino acids. CDR1 and CDR2 (germline): MNHEY, SMNVEV (reference sequence). The germline V and J ends were trimmed by 6 bases and 5 bases, with 17 bases remaining between them. The CDR3 DNA sequence: TGTGCCAGCAGCCTCGGGTGGGCAGAGAATAATTCACCCCTCCACTTT. Protein: CASSLGWAENNSPLHF.

The chain employs TRBV5-6 and TRBJ1-1, with 7 bases fitting TRBD1. V trimming: 2 bases; J trimming: 2 bases; junction bases outside the gene matches: 6. The CDR3 sequence is 15 residues long. Per the germline V gene, CDR1 is SGHDT and CDR2 is YYEEEE. The CDR3 region is CASSFLTGTNTEAFF. The DNA for the CDR3 is TGTGCCAGCAGCTTCCTGACAGGGACCAACACTGAAGCTTTCTTT.

Worth noting for this clone: The junction and the germline gene differ at one end; a read error may be behind it. V and J are TRBV7-7 and TRBJ2-7, with 10 positions matching TRBD2. CDR1 and CDR2 (germline): SSHAT, FNYEAQ (reference sequence). The CDR3 totals 15 residues. The CDR3 bases are TGTGCTAGCAGCCCCGGACTAGCGGCAAGCTACGAGCAGTACTTC. It translates to CASSPGLAASYEQYF.

CDR3 DNA sequence: TGCGCCAGCAGGCCTCGGACAGGGGACCCTACCTATGGCTACACCTTC. Translated: CASRPRTGDPTYGYTF. The genes are TRBV5-1 and TRBJ1-2; 9 bases align to TRBD1. Germline loops: CDR1 SGHRS, CDR2 YFSETQ. The CDR3 length is 16 residues. After removal of 5 bases from V and 4 bases from J, the junction contained 12 bases not matched to a gene.

Only one count was recorded for this clone. This chain joins TRBV7-9 and TRBJ2-7; 8 positions match TRBD1. V trimming: 4 bases; J trimming: 2 bases; junction bases outside the gene matches: 7. Looked up from germline, CDR1 is SEHNR and CDR2 is FQNEAQ (reference sequence). The CDR3 spans 15 residues. The CDR3 loop reads CASSSGQESPYEQYF. CDR3 DNA sequence: TGTGCCAGCAGCTCGGGACAGGAGTCCCCCTACGAGCAGTACTTC.

V usage is TRBV7-8 and J usage is TRBJ1-3; D is unresolved. Germline CDR1 reads SGHVS; CDR2 reads FQNEAQ. Trimming removed 0 bases from V and 0 bases from J, with 12 bases in between. The CDR3 totals 17 residues. CDR3 loop: CASSLAGGLSSGNTIYF. Written as DNA, the CDR3 is TGTGCCAGCAGCTTAGCAGGCGGGTTAAGCTCTGGAAACACCATATATTTT.

V and J are TRBV28 and TRBJ2-1; D might be TRBD1 or TRBD2, each matching 6 bases. The CDR3 sequence is 13 residues long. V was trimmed by 3 bases and J by 8 bases, leaving 11 bases between them. The V gene's germline CDR1 is MDHEN and CDR2 SYDVKM. Here the CDR3 reads CASSLGGWDEQFF. The CDR3, as DNA: TGTGCCAGCAGTTTGGGGGGCTGGGATGAGCAGTTCTTC.

This chain connects TRBV19 to TRBJ1-1; TRBD1 is a possible D gene (6 bases). V dropped 4 bases and J dropped 0 bases, with 15 bases sitting between them. CDR3 length equals 16 residues. CDR1 LNHDA and CDR2 SQIVND come from the germline V gene (reference sequence). The CDR3 spells CASSTGWGALNTEAFF. As DNA, the CDR3 is TGTGCCAGTAGTACGGGGTGGGGGGCCTTGAACACTGAAGCTTTCTTT.

The V gene is TRBV27, the J gene TRBJ2-7; D gene unclear. The CDR3 is made up of 13 amino acids. Germline-derived CDR1 and CDR2 are MNHEY and SMNVEV (reference sequence). V lost 5 bases and J lost 3, with 11 bases in between. The CDR3 spells CASSLRRFYEQYF. Written as DNA, the CDR3 is TGTGCCAGCAGTCTAAGACGGTTCTACGAGCAGTACTTC.

V is TRBV5-1 and J is TRBJ1-3; the D is unclear. This CDR3 region has 16 residues. CDR1 and CDR2 from the germline V gene are SGHRS and YFSETQ. V lost 0 bases and J lost 4, with 14 bases in between. CDR3 DNA sequence: TGCGCCAGCAGCTTGGCTTGGCAGCAAGTAGGAAACACCATATATTTT. It is translated as CASSLAWQQVGNTIYF.

The chain combines TRBV30 with TRBJ1-2; D is unresolved. V lost 0 bases and J 6 bases, leaving 5 bases between the germline ends. This CDR3 has 11 amino acids. The germline gives CDR1 GTSNPN, CDR2 SVGIG (reference sequence). The CDR3: CAWSVRDGYTF. The CDR3 DNA reads as TGTGCCTGGAGTGTAAGGGATGGCTACACCTTC.

The chain combines TRBV15 with TRBJ2-7; 7 nucleotides line up with TRBD2. This CDR3 is 17 amino acids long. The trim removed 1 base at V and 6 bases at J, leaving 15 bases unmatched. CDR1 LNHNV and CDR2 YYDKDF come from the germline V gene (reference sequence). CDR3 in amino acids: CATSRGLAEGSSLEQYF. The CDR3 DNA is TGTGCCACCAGCAGAGGCCTAGCGGAGGGGTCGTCTCTCGAGCAGTACTTC.